A selection of T cell receptor beta chains follows, all from one sample in a study of early T cells in non-severe SARS-CoV-2 infection. MiXCR was run by TCRdb on the 5' RACE reads, yielding one entry per CDR3 protein. Here the sample spans 69,000 or so distinct CDR3 sequences, approximately 4.5% being singletons. Sequencing used whole blood, obtained at baseline. These receptor sequences come from an adult who was a healthcare worker with PCR-confirmed SARS-CoV-2 infection or an uninfected control (not recorded which). The donor label of this sample is uncertain. Both conserved end residues are part of each CDR3. The D gene is left open where the match is weak. A row's size may be missing; if present it is once, few, many or a size class.

D,size,J,V,CDR3,DNA
NA,many,TRBJ2-3,TRBV7-7,CASSLLGRDTDTQYF,TGTGCTAGCAGTCTTCTAGGAAGGGACACAGATACGCAGTATTTT
NA,NA,TRBJ1-1,TRBV10-1,CASSESHIGAFF,TGCGCCAGCAGTGAGTCTCATATAGGAGCTTTCTTT
NA,few,TRBJ2-3,TRBV20-1,CSALDPTGLDTQYF,TGCAGTGCCCTCGACCCTACAGGGTTGGATACGCAGTATTTT
NA,many,TRBJ2-3,TRBV6-4,CASSDLDTQYF,TGTGCCAGCAGTGACTTAGATACGCAGTATTTT
NA,many,TRBJ1-1,TRBV6-1,CALTPGHLNTEAFF,TGTGCCCTAACCCCGGGACACTTGAACACTGAAGCTTTCTTT
TRBD2,many,TRBJ2-7,TRBV9,CASSVLAGHYEQYF,TGTGCCAGCAGCGTGCTAGCGGGACACTACGAGCAGTACTTC
TRBD1,many,TRBJ1-1,TRBV12-3/TRBV12-4,CASATLRGGASTEAFF,TGTGCCAGCGCAACACTGCGAGGGGGCGCGAGCACTGAAGCTTTCTTT
NA,few,TRBJ1-1,TRBV7-9,CASSLASDNTEAFF,TGTGCCAGCAGCTTAGCTTCCGACAACACTGAAGCTTTCTTT
NA,many,TRBJ2-1,TRBV19,CASSHVYNEQFF,TGTGCCAGTAGCCATGTTTACAATGAGCAGTTCTTC
TRBD1,NA,TRBJ2-1,TRBV11-2,CASSLLQGVINEQFF,TGTGCCAGCAGCCTCCTTCAGGGGGTTATCAATGAGCAGTTCTTC
TRBD2,many,TRBJ2-1,TRBV6-1,CATFRAGGNSYNEQFF,TGTGCCACCTTCCGGGCGGGGGGAAATTCCTACAATGAGCAGTTCTTC
TRBD2,many,TRBJ2-3,TRBV29-1,CSVERLAGSTDTQYF,TGCAGCGTTGAAAGACTAGCGGGGAGCACAGATACGCAGTATTTT
NA,many,TRBJ1-5,TRBV12-3/TRBV12-4,CASSLSRGGQQPQHF,TGTGCCAGCAGTTTGAGCCGAGGGGGGCAACAGCCCCAGCATTTT
NA,many,TRBJ1-4,TRBV20-1,CSANRGTTNEKLFF,TGCAGTGCCAACCGGGGCACTACTAATGAAAAACTGTTTTTT
TRBD1,few,TRBJ1-4,TRBV20-1,CSGGTGDEKLFF,TGCAGTGGGGGGACAGGGGATGAAAAACTGTTTTTT
NA,NA,TRBJ1-2,TRBV3-1,CASSQREDGYGYTF,TGTGCCAGCAGCCAACGGGAAGACGGCTATGGCTACACCTTC
NA,many,TRBJ2-1,TRBV2,CASSDEGNEQFF,TGTGCCAGCAGTGATGAGGGGAATGAGCAGTTCTTC
TRBD1,NA,TRBJ2-2,TRBV7-2,CASSPWTGANTGELFF,TGTGCCAGCAGCCCGTGGACAGGGGCGAACACCGGGGAGCTGTTTTTT
NA,NA,TRBJ1-6,TRBV5-4,CASSLRQPNSPLHF,TGTGCCAGCAGCTTGCGCCAACCCAATTCACCCCTCCACTTT
TRBD1,many,TRBJ2-7,TRBV19,CASSKPGQTNSYEQYF,TGTGCCAGTAGTAAACCGGGACAGACAAACTCCTACGAGCAGTACTTC
TRBD2,many,TRBJ2-3,TRBV24-1,CATSDGLAGGRADTQYF,TGTGCCACCAGTGATGGACTAGCGGGGGGGCGGGCAGATACGCAGTATTTT
TRBD1,NA,TRBJ2-7,TRBV30,CAWSKTGGTYEQYF,TGTGCCTGGAGTAAGACAGGGGGAACCTACGAGCAGTACTTC
NA,few,TRBJ2-3,TRBV27,CASSLSGGWVTDTQYF,TGTGCCAGCAGTTTATCGGGCGGTTGGGTCACAGATACGCAGTATTTT
NA,many,TRBJ2-5,TRBV20-1,CSATLAGTYQETQYF,TGCAGTGCGACCTTGGCGGGGACATACCAAGAGACCCAGTACTTC
TRBD2,NA,TRBJ2-1,TRBV4-2,CASSQDPGLAGYNEQFF,TGTGCCAGCAGCCAAGACCCGGGACTAGCGGGATACAATGAGCAGTTCTTC
TRBD1,few,TRBJ2-1,TRBV7-9,CASSSTGGGYNEQFF,TGTGCCAGCAGCTCGACAGGGGGCGGCTACAATGAGCAGTTCTTC
NA,many,TRBJ1-2,TRBV20-1,CSASIPGNYGYTF,TGCAGTGCTAGTATACCAGGGAACTATGGCTACACCTTC
TRBD1,NA,TRBJ1-3,TRBV18,CASSVSDRASGNTIYF,TGTGCCAGCTCAGTTTCCGACAGGGCATCTGGAAACACCATATATTTT
TRBD1,NA,TRBJ1-3,TRBV2,CASSEGQTVGNTIYF,TGTGCCAGCAGTGAGGGACAGACCGTAGGAAACACCATATATTTT
NA,few,TRBJ1-1,TRBV4-1,CASSQHTGFTEAFF,TGCGCCAGCAGCCAACACACAGGGTTCACTGAAGCTTTCTTT
NA,many,TRBJ1-2,TRBV27,CASRRTEGLLVYGYTF,TGTGCCAGCAGAAGAACCGAGGGACTGTTGGTCTATGGCTACACCTTC
NA,many,TRBJ1-6,TRBV28,CASSLYRRRDSPLHF,TGTGCCAGCAGTTTATATAGACGTAGGGATTCACCCCTCCACTTT
TRBD1,NA,TRBJ1-1,TRBV29-1,CSFLTGRTEAFF,TGCAGCTTCCTGACAGGGAGAACTGAAGCTTTCTTT
TRBD2,NA,TRBJ2-5,TRBV4-3,CASSQGTSGQETQYF,TGCGCCAGCAGCCAAGGGACTAGCGGACAAGAGACCCAGTACTTC
NA,many,TRBJ2-1,TRBV5-6,CASSFSYNEQFF,TGTGCCAGCAGCTTCTCCTACAATGAGCAGTTCTTC
TRBD2,many,TRBJ2-3,TRBV7-2,CASSLSGGGFVDTQYF,TGTGCCAGCAGCTTGAGTGGGGGGGGTTTTGTCGATACGCAGTATTTT
NA,NA,TRBJ1-1,TRBV6-5,CASSRDRIEAFF,TGTGCCAGCAGTCGGGACCGTATTGAAGCTTTCTTT
TRBD1,many,TRBJ1-5,TRBV4-2,CASSQPGQGSNQPQHF,TGTGCCAGCAGCCAACCCGGACAGGGGAGCAATCAGCCCCAGCATTTT
TRBD1,many,TRBJ1-5,TRBV13,CASSLGGQGSANQPQHF,TGTGCCAGCAGCTTAGGCGGACAGGGATCGGCAAATCAGCCCCAGCATTTT
TRBD1,NA,TRBJ1-2,TRBV7-2,CASSLGTGTAGYGYTF,TGTGCCAGCAGCTTAGGGACAGGGACCGCTGGCTATGGCTACACCTTC
TRBD1,many,TRBJ2-7,TRBV7-2,CASSQDRGYEQYF,TGTGCCAGCAGCCAGGACAGGGGATACGAGCAGTACTTC
TRBD1,NA,TRBJ1-1,TRBV10-2,CATKTGIDNTEAFF,TGCGCCACCAAGACAGGGATCGACAACACTGAAGCTTTCTTT
TRBD1,few,TRBJ1-1,TRBV11-3,CASSLGQGDTNTEAFF,TGTGCCAGCAGCTTGGGACAGGGCGACACGAACACTGAAGCTTTCTTT
NA,many,TRBJ2-3,TRBV7-2,CASSLIRGDTQYF,TGTGCCAGCAGCTTAATAAGGGGTGATACGCAGTATTTT
NA,many,TRBJ2-7,TRBV14,CASSQDGWGEQYF,TGTGCCAGCAGCCAAGATGGGTGGGGCGAGCAGTACTTC
NA,many,TRBJ2-3,TRBV29-1,CSVDTDLTDTQYF,TGCAGCGTTGACACAGATCTCACAGATACGCAGTATTTT
TRBD1,NA,TRBJ1-2,TRBV20-1,CSAEQGDTYGYTF,TGCAGTGCAGAACAGGGGGACACCTATGGCTACACCTTC
NA,NA,TRBJ2-7,TRBV11-2,CASSSGPLEQYF,TGTGCCAGTTCTTCTGGGCCCCTCGAGCAGTACTTC
NA,few,TRBJ2-1,TRBV11-3,CASSFEDSSYNEQFF,TGTGCCAGCAGCTTTGAGGATAGCTCCTACAATGAGCAGTTCTTC
NA,few,TRBJ2-7,TRBV25-1,CASSRDFYEQYF,TGTGCCAGCAGTCGGGACTTCTACGAGCAGTACTTC
NA,NA,TRBJ1-4,TRBV4-3,CASSQDGRGSNEKLFF,TGCGCCAGCAGCCAAGACGGGCGGGGATCTAATGAAAAACTGTTTTTT